The 28 T cell receptor beta chains reported below all come from one sample, sequenced in a study of vaccination and CD4 T cells after COVID-19. Sequenced with the Oncomine TCR Beta short-read assay was DNA taken from cultured CD4+ T cells. TCRdb passed the PCR reads through MiXCR, listing each CDR3 protein once. The data contain over 5,000 distinct CDR3 sequences, around 35% of them singletons. The antigens of these receptors remain unknown. Treatment of the sample: roughly 11-day PBMC culture with coronavirus spike peptide pools or control peptides (ViraFEST assay). Investigators obtained the unexposed donor's CD4+ T cells before the COVID-19 pandemic (2011-2018). Sequenced material: CD4+ T cells from blood, cultured in vitro. Receptors were obtained from a human donor in good health.

The gene calls are TRBV10-3 and TRBJ2-1; 10 nucleotides agree with TRBD1. With 5 bases clipped from V and 7 bases from J, the junction kept 5 bases outside the gene matches. The CDR3 is 14 residues long. Germline CDR1 ENHRY, CDR2 SYGVKD. The CDR3 DNA reads TGTGCCATCAGTCCGGGACAGGGGACAAATGAGCAGTTCTTC. Encoded protein: CAISPGQGTNEQFF.

The chain is built from TRBV19 and TRBJ1-2, with D hard to call. Trimming took off 7 bases at V and 5 bases at J, with 20 bases between the two ends. The CDR3 runs to 15 residues. Germline lookup yields CDR1 LNHDA and CDR2 SQIVND (reference sequence). The CDR3 loop is CASTPRTVVGYGYTF. The CDR3 nucleotides read TGTGCCAGTACCCCGCGGACGGTGGTCGGGTATGGCTACACCTTC. Complete variable domain (other parts from reference TRBV19 and TRBJ1-2): DGGITQSPKYLFRKEGQNVTLSCEQNLNHDAMYWYRQDPGQGLRLIYYSQIVNDFQKGDIAEGYSVSREKKESFPLTVTSAQKNPTAFYLCASTPRTVVGYGYTFGSGTRLTVV.

CDR3 loop: CATSSTGILRGEQFF. In DNA form, the CDR3 reads TGTGCCACCAGCAGCACAGGGATCCTACGGGGTGAGCAGTTCTTC. This chain uses TRBV15 with TRBJ2-1; D is perhaps TRBD1 (6 bases). V lost 3 bases and J lost 9, with 18 bases in between. Germline V lookup: CDR1 LNHNV, CDR2 YYDKDF (reference sequence). CDR3 length equals 15 residues.

The chain has TRBV6-1 and TRBJ1-5; no firm D call. This CDR3 has 11 amino acids. Germline CDR1 MNHNS, CDR2 SASEGT. V was shortened by 6 bases and J by 2 bases, with 2 bases between the two germline ends. Here the CDR3 reads CASSRNQPQHF. The CDR3, as DNA: TGTGCCAGCAGCCGCAATCAGCCCCAGCATTTT.

This chain joins TRBV11-2 and TRBJ1-1; no reliable D call. The V end was cut by 5 bases, the J end by 3 bases, with 10 bases between. Germline CDR1 is SGHAT and CDR2 is FQNNGV. CDR3 length: 13 residues. The CDR3 is CASSPQRDTEAFF. CDR3 coding DNA: TGTGCCAGCAGCCCCCAGAGGGACACTGAAGCTTTCTTT.

This sequence joins TRBV27 and TRBJ2-3, with D unresolved. This CDR3 spans 12 amino acids. Germline V CDR1 and CDR2: MNHEY, SMNVEV (reference sequence). V was cut by 2 bases and J by 6 bases, with 6 bases left in between. The CDR3 region has the DNA TGTGCCAGCAGTTTACCCGGGGATACGCAGTATTTT. Encoded protein: CASSLPGDTQYF.

This clonotype has a handful of counts. This rearrangement joins TRBV20-1 to TRBJ2-4; D possibly corresponds to TRBD2 (5 bases). CDR3 length: 12 residues. Germline V gene sequence: CDR1 DFQATT, CDR2 SNEGSKA (reference sequence). Trimming pared 7 bases from V and 9 bases from J, leaving 16 bases between. The CDR3 DNA reads TGCAGTGGGGTCGGTCCAGAGGGCATTCAGTACTTC. Residues: CSGVGPEGIQYF.

This chain joins TRBV2 and TRBJ1-6; no clear D gene. The V gene lost 1 base and the J gene lost 16 bases, with 20 bases spanning the gap. This CDR3 comprises 15 residues. Per the germline V gene, CDR1 is SNHLY and CDR2 is FYNNEI. The CDR3 sequence: CASSEGRAFQAPLHF. The CDR3 nucleotides read TGTGCCAGCAGTGAAGGCCGTGCTTTTCAGGCGCCTCTCCACTTT.

V gene TRBV2 combines with J gene TRBJ2-4, with D possibly being TRBD1 (6 bases). From germline, CDR1 is SNHLY and CDR2 FYNNEI. Trimming pared 3 bases from V and 7 bases from J, leaving 7 bases between. CDR3 length equals 12 residues. CDR3 residues: CASSEDSNIQYF. CDR3 nucleotides: TGTGCCAGCAGTGAGGACAGCAACATTCAGTACTTC.

V and J are TRBV20-1 and TRBJ1-4; 8 positions agree with TRBD1. The germline gives CDR1 DFQATT, CDR2 SNEGSKA (reference sequence). The CDR3 covers 14 residues. V was clipped by 6 bases and J by 8 bases; unmatched bases: 11. The CDR3 is CSARTDRGFEKLFF. The CDR3 DNA is TGCAGTGCCCGTACTGACAGGGGCTTCGAAAAACTGTTTTTT.

V and J are TRBV20-1 and TRBJ1-2; D is perhaps TRBD1 (5 bases). Looked up from germline, CDR1 is DFQATT and CDR2 is SNEGSKA (reference sequence). V lost 0 bases, J lost 3 bases, and 11 bases lay in between. The CDR3 contains 14 residues. The CDR3 loop is CSARDERGYYGYTF. The CDR3 DNA sequence: TGCAGTGCTAGAGATGAGAGGGGTTACTATGGCTACACCTTC.

The chain combines TRBV11-2 with TRBJ2-7; the D gene is possibly TRBD2 (5 bases). The CDR3 loop spans 14 amino acids. Germline V lookup: CDR1 SGHAT, CDR2 FQNNGV. The ends were cut back, 1 base at V and 6 bases at J, with 13 bases in the middle. CDR3 sequence: CASSLVDLASEQYF. The DNA for the CDR3 is TGTGCCAGCAGCTTAGTCGACCTAGCAAGCGAGCAGTACTTC.

The chain uses TRBV20-1 and TRBJ1-2, with 7 positions matching TRBD1. J was trimmed by 3 bases and V by 3 bases; bases with no gene match: 4. From germline, CDR1 is DFQATT and CDR2 SNEGSKA (reference sequence). The length of the CDR3 is 13 residues. The chain's CDR3 is CSARGDRDYGYTF. The CDR3 nucleotides read TGCAGTGCTAGGGGCGACAGGGACTATGGCTACACCTTC.

The chain couples TRBV10-3 to TRBJ1-5; D is ambiguous. This CDR3 comprises 12 residues. CDR1 and CDR2 (germline): ENHRY, SYGVKD. Trimming removed 2 bases at V and 5 bases at J, with 4 bases between. This CDR3 is CAISEPDQPQHF. DNA for the CDR3: TGTGCCATCAGTGAGCCGGATCAGCCCCAGCATTTT.

This clonotype has more than one count but fewer than ten. The rearrangement joins TRBV6-1 to TRBJ2-7, with D unclear. The V and J ends lost 6 bases and 0 bases respectively, with 15 bases between them. Germline V CDR1 and CDR2: MNHNS, SASEGT. The CDR3 extends over 15 amino acids. The CDR3 spells CASRRRAFSSYEQYF. CDR3 nucleotides: TGTGCCAGCAGAAGAAGGGCTTTCAGCTCCTACGAGCAGTACTTC.

The V call is TRBV20-1, the J call TRBJ1-2; weak D call: TRBD1 (6 bases). The CDR3 is 12 residues long. Looked up from germline, CDR1 is DFQATT and CDR2 is SNEGSKA (reference sequence). V was trimmed by 6 bases and J by 1 base, leaving 9 bases between them. This CDR3 reads CSASRGNYGYTF. The CDR3 DNA is TGCAGTGCCAGCAGGGGTAACTATGGCTACACCTTC.

This clonotype was seen a handful of times. V usage is TRBV7-9 and J usage is TRBJ1-2; D not certain. The CDR3 is 16 amino acids. V lost 5 bases and J 4 bases, leaving 20 bases between the germline ends. Germline-derived CDR1 and CDR2 are SEHNR and FQNEAQ (reference sequence). CDR3 amino acids: CASSPNPIQPRYGYTF. The CDR3 DNA reads as TGTGCCAGCAGCCCCAACCCAATACAGCCCCGCTATGGCTACACCTTC.

V and J are TRBV7-6 and TRBJ2-7, with a tentative D call TRBD2 (6 bases). V dropped 1 base and J dropped 7 bases, with 8 bases sitting between them. CDR1 and CDR2 from the germline V gene are SGHVS and FNYEAQ. The CDR3 consists of 12 residues. CDR3 DNA: TGTGCCAGCAGCTTAGAAGGGAGGGAGCAGTACTTC. This gives the protein CASSLEGREQYF.

This chain's CDR3 is CSASYLDRGFTDTQYF. In DNA form, the CDR3 reads TGCAGTGCTAGCTACCTGGACAGGGGATTTACAGATACGCAGTATTTT. The chain links TRBV20-1 to TRBJ2-3; TRBD1 matches 9 bases. The V segment lost 3 bases and the J segment 3 bases; nucleotides outside the gene matches: 10. The CDR3 is made up of 16 amino acids. Germline-derived CDR1 and CDR2 are DFQATT and SNEGSKA (reference sequence).

This clonotype was recorded a few times. This chain connects TRBV7-9 to TRBJ1-1; TRBD1 agrees at 9 bases. Germline CDR1 reads SEHNR; CDR2 reads FQNEAQ (reference sequence). CDR3 length: 14 residues. Trimming removed 5 bases from V and 11 bases from J; junction bases left unmatched: 12. CDR3 bases: TGTGCCAGCAGCAACATACAGGGGGCGCGGCGTGCTTTCTTT. Translated: CASSNIQGARRAFF.

This clonotype was seen more than once but under ten times. The V gene is TRBV5-6, the J gene TRBJ2-6; D unclear. Trimming pared 2 bases from V and 0 bases from J, leaving 9 bases between. There are 16 residues in the CDR3. CDR1 and CDR2 from the germline V gene are SGHDT and YYEEEE. Here the CDR3 DNA reads TGTGCCAGCAGCTTCGACGCATTCTCTGGGGCCAACGTCCTGACTTTC. It encodes CASSFDAFSGANVLTF.

The chain carries TRBV6-1 and TRBJ2-3, with a weak D call TRBD2 (6 bases). This CDR3 comprises 15 residues. The V end lost 1 base, the J end lost 4 bases, and 12 bases lay between the germline ends. Germline V gene sequence: CDR1 MNHNS, CDR2 SASEGT. CDR3 region: CASSEVGAGSDTQYF. CDR3 DNA sequence: TGTGCCAGCAGTGAAGTAGGGGCGGGGTCAGATACGCAGTATTTT.

The table lists this clonotype with a few counts. The chain has TRBV6-5 and TRBJ2-3; the D gene is possibly TRBD2 (5 bases). CDR1 is MNHEY, CDR2 SVGAGI, per germline. This CDR3 is built from 16 residues. V lost 2 bases and J lost 4, with 16 bases in between. CDR3 protein: CASSYSAGYRADTQYF. The CDR3 bases are TGTGCCAGCAGTTACAGTGCGGGTTATCGGGCAGATACGCAGTATTTT.

The chain links TRBV24-1 to TRBJ2-1; 10 nucleotides align to TRBD2. From germline, CDR1 is KGHDR and CDR2 SFDVKD. This CDR3 is built from 16 residues. V lost 4 bases, J lost 5 bases, and 7 bases stayed unmatched. The CDR3 reads CATSDVAGGSHNEQFF. The CDR3 bases are TGTGCCACCAGTGACGTAGCGGGGGGTTCTCACAATGAGCAGTTCTTC.

The J gene is TRBJ2-3, the V gene TRBV6-4; TRBD2 matches at 9 bases. This CDR3 comprises 15 residues. Germline V gene sequence: CDR1 MRHNA, CDR2 SNTAGT. V lost 3 bases, J lost 1 base, and 2 bases stayed unmatched. The CDR3, as DNA: TGTGCCAGCAGTGAATCTAGCGGGGGCACAGATACGCAGTATTTT. This encodes CASSESSGGTDTQYF.

The chain couples TRBV20-1 to TRBJ2-7, with D hard to call. The V end was cut by 6 bases, the J end by 0 bases, with 15 bases between. The CDR3 loop spans 14 amino acids. The V gene's germline CDR1 is DFQATT and CDR2 SNEGSKA (reference sequence). This chain's CDR3 is CSAPPETYSYEQYF. For the CDR3, the DNA is TGCAGTGCCCCCCCGGAGACCTACTCCTACGAGCAGTACTTC.

The chain carries TRBV6-1 and TRBJ1-2; 7 bases agree with TRBD1. V dropped 1 base and J dropped 8; count of bases not matched to a gene: 4. Germline assignment: CDR1 MNHNS and CDR2 SASEGT. The CDR3 is 13 amino acids. This CDR3 reads CASSEGQGSGYTF. CDR3 nucleotide sequence: TGTGCCAGCAGTGAAGGACAGGGCAGCGGCTACACCTTC.

This clonotype was seen a few times. The J gene is TRBJ2-7, the V gene TRBV6-2 or TRBV6-3, with 9 bases that match TRBD2. The J segment lost 4 bases and the V segment lost 2 bases, leaving 9 bases of the junction unmatched. The CDR3 runs to 16 residues. Germline values: CDR1 MNHEY, CDR2 SVGEGT. CDR3 region: CASSYAAGGQVYEQYF. DNA of the CDR3: TGTGCCAGCAGTTACGCGGCGGGGGGGCAAGTATACGAGCAGTACTTC.